This T cell receptor beta chain emerged from a study of blood T cells in healthy people across ages. A second PCR of about 7 to 12 cycles used a sample-barcoded 5' primer and a J-beta primer mix. TCRdb redid the calling of the 5' RACE reads with MiXCR, one entry per CDR3 protein. In the table there are roughly 1,500,000 distinct CDR3 sequences, about 35% of which are singletons. V gave up 6 bases and J gave up 5 bases, with 19 bases separating them. The CDR3 is 15 amino acids. Germline loops: CDR1 MNHNS, CDR2 SASEGT. Sample: blood. The V call is TRBV6-1, the J call TRBJ1-2, with a tentative D call TRBD1 (6 bases). The sequence was collected from a woman aged 25 to 39 in good health. CDR3 amino acids: CASRDLGQRWYGYTF. The DNA of the CDR3 is TGTGCCAGCAGGGACCTCGGACAGAGGTGGTATGGCTACACCTTC.